This entry concerns a single T cell receptor (beta chain). This sample stems from a study of T cells in Graves' hyperthyroidism and ophthalmopathy. Trimming took 8 bases from V and 5 from J, leaving 6 bases between them. Germline V gene data show CDR1 as DFQATT and CDR2 as SNEGSKA (reference sequence). The CDR3 totals 9 residues. RNA transcripts served as the template for amplifying TCR beta CDR3 regions. Using the HTBI primer set, a first-round RT-PCR was run on the TCR CDR3. One entry per CDR3 protein, called by TCRdb with MiXCR from the multiplex PCR reads. The repertoire holds 550,000 to 700,000 distinct CDR3 sequences, with 46% as singletons.

This chain uses TRBV20-1 with TRBJ2-5; D gene unclear. The material sequenced was peripheral blood or thyroid tissue (not recorded which). The clonotype was recovered from an adult woman with Graves' disease, either hyperthyroidism or ophthalmopathy (not recorded which). This chain's CDR3 is CSSSETQYF. CDR3 coding DNA: TGCAGTTCGTCGGAGACCCAGTACTTC.